The text below deals with one TCR beta chain. The data were taken from a study of T cell changes during pregnancy in multiple sclerosis. The CDR3 is 14 residues long. Germline values: CDR1 GTSNPN, CDR2 SVGIG (reference sequence). V was cut by 4 bases and J by 8 bases, with 17 bases left in between. Assay: immunoSEQ multiplex PCR; the TCRdb copy retains only in-frame clones and omits some. Among around 50,000 clones listed, about nine tenths were seen once. This chain joins TRBV30 and TRBJ1-4; D unresolved. The source was CD4+ T cells from peripheral blood mononuclear cells, collected after pregnancy. The source of this sequence is a female donor in good health, enrolled as a control in a pregnancy study. CDR3 sequence: CAWTEALIGEKLFF. The CDR3 DNA reads TGTGCCTGGACCGAAGCCCTAATCGGGGAAAAACTGTTTTTT.